This T cell receptor beta chain came from a study of OX40 agonist ivuxolimab in advanced cancers. This CDR3 has 13 amino acids. CDR1 is LGHNA, CDR2 YNFKEQ, per germline. Trimming removed 7 bases at V and 8 bases at J, with 17 bases between. The assay was immunoSEQ multiplex PCR, and TCRdb's table has in-frame clones only and misses some. The profile shows around 80,000 clones, roughly 87% of them singletons. The chain has TRBV4-2 and TRBJ1-2; possible D gene TRBD1, 6 bases. The TCR originated in an adult with an advanced solid tumor such as melanoma, head and neck, liver or kidney cancer. The sequences come from CD4+ or CD8+ T cells sorted from blood, collected in a trial of the OX40 agonist ivuxolimab. The CDR3 DNA is TGTGCCAGCAACAAACAGGGAATAGAAGGCTACACCTTC. This sequence encodes CASNKQGIEGYTF.